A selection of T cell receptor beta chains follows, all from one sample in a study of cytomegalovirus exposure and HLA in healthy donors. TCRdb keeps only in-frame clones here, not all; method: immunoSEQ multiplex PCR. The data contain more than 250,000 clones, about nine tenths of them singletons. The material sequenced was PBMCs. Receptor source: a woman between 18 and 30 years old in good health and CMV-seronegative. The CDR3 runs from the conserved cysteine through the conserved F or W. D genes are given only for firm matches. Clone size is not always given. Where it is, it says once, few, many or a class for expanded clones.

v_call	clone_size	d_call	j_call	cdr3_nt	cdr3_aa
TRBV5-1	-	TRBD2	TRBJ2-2	TGCGCCAGCAGCCCGGGAGGAGGCGCCGGGGAGCTGTTTTTT	CASSPGGGAGELFF
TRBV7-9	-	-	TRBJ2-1	TGTGCCAGCAACCCGACAGTTTACAATGAGCAGTTCTTC	CASNPTVYNEQFF
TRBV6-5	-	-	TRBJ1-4	TGTGCCAGCAGAGCTCAGGGTAATTGGGAAAAACTGTTTTTT	CASRAQGNWEKLFF
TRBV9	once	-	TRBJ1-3	TGTGCCAGCAGCGTAATGGCAGGGGTGGCTGGAAACACCATATATTTT	CASSVMAGVAGNTIYF
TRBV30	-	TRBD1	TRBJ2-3	TGTGCCTGGAGTGGGGACAGAGCTAGCACAGATACGCAGTATTTT	CAWSGDRASTDTQYF
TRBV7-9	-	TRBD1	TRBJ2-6	TGTGCCAGCAGCGGACAGGGGGCGGATTCTGGGGCCAACGTCCTGACTTTC	CASSGQGADSGANVLTF
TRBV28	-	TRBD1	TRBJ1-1	TGTGCCAGCAGCGGACAGGGGGACACTGAAGCTTTCTTT	CASSGQGDTEAFF
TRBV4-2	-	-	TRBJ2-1	TGTGCCAGCAGCCAAGTGGATAGCGGTAATGAGCAGTTCTTC	CASSQVDSGNEQFF
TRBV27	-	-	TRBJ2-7	TGTGCCAGCAGTTTTTTTCGGGAGACGAACGAGCAGTACTTC	CASSFFRETNEQYF
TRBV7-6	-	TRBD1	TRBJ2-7	TGTGCCAGCAGCCCGGGACAGAGCTCCTACGAGCAGTACTTC	CASSPGQSSYEQYF
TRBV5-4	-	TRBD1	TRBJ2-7	TGTGCCAGCAGCCCGGGACAGGTCGCCTACGAGCAGTACTTC	CASSPGQVAYEQYF
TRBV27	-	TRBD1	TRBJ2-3	TGTGCCAGCAGTTCCCCGGACAGGGCTACGCAGTATTTT	CASSSPDRATQYF
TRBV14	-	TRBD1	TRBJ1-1	TGTGCCAGCAGCCCACCAAACGGGGACAGTCCGAACACTGAAGCTTTCTTT	CASSPPNGDSPNTEAFF
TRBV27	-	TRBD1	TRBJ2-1	TGTGCCAGCAGTCCCAGGACAGGGGGGTACAATGAGCAGTTCTTC	CASSPRTGGYNEQFF
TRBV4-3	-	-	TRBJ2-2	TGCGCCAGCAGCCAGGAGACGTTTGTTGGGGAGCTGTTTTTT	CASSQETFVGELFF
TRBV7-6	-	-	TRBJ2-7	TGTGCCAGCAGCTTAGGTCCGGGCTACGAGCAGTACTTC	CASSLGPGYEQYF
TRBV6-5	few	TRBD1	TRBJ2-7	TGTGCCAGCAGTTACGACGGACAGGGCAACTACGAGCAGTACTTC	CASSYDGQGNYEQYF
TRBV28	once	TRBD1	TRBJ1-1	TGTGCCAGCAGTTTTGTGCCAGGGGGCGCCATGAACACTGAAGCTTTCTTT	CASSFVPGGAMNTEAFF
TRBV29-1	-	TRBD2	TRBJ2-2	TGCAGCGTTTCTCGACTAGCGGGAGGTGGCACCGGGGAGCTGTTTTTT	CSVSRLAGGGTGELFF
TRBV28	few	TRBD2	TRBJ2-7	TGTGCCAGCAGTTCCCCGGGAGGGGAGCAGTACTTC	CASSSPGGEQYF
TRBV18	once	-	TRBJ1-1	TGTGCCAGCTCACCACCCGGGAGGGTAAAATCAGTCGGCACTGAAGCTTTCTTT	CASSPPGRVKSVGTEAFF
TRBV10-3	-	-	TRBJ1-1	TGTGCCATCAGTGAGGACGGCGAGGGGGTGAACACTGAAGCTTTCTTT	CAISEDGEGVNTEAFF
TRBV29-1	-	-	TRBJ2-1	TGCAGCGTTGATTGGGATCTAGCGCCTAGCTCCTACAATGAGCAGTTCTTC	CSVDWDLAPSSYNEQFF
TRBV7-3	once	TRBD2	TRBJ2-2	TGTGCCTCCCAGACTAGCGCCCGAACCGGGGAGCTGTTTTTT	CASQTSARTGELFF
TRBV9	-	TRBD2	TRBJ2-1	TGTGCCAGCAGCGTACTTGGCGGGAGGAAGAATGAGCAGTTCTTC	CASSVLGGRKNEQFF
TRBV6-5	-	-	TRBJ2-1	TGTGCCAGCAGTGGACTATACAATGAGCAGTTCTTC	CASSGLYNEQFF
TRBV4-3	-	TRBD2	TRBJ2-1	TGCGCCAGCAGCCAAGAACCGGGACTAGCCGGTAATGAGCAGTTCTTC	CASSQEPGLAGNEQFF
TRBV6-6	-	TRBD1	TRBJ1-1	TGTGCCAGCAGCCGGGGTGACAGGGTGGGGAACACTGAAGCTTTCTTT	CASSRGDRVGNTEAFF
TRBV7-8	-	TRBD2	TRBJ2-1	TGTGCCAGCAGCTCACAGGGGGCCCGACTAGCGGGGTACAATGAGCAGTTCTTC	CASSSQGARLAGYNEQFF
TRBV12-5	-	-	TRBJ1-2	TGTGCTAGTGGTTCCCCCGGCACCTTC	CASGSPGTF
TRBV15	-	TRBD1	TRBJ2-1	TGTGCCACCAGCACACCCGGGACAGGGGGCTACAATGAGCAGTTCTTC	CATSTPGTGGYNEQFF
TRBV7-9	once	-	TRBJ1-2	TGTGCCAGCAGCCCGAACAGTTATGAGTATGGCTACACCTTC	CASSPNSYEYGYTF
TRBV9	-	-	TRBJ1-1	TGTGCCAGCAGACCGGGGGGAAACACTGAAGCTTTCTTT	CASRPGGNTEAFF
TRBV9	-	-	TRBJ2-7	TGTGCCAGCAGCGGCACAGGGATCGCCAACGAGCAGTACTTC	CASSGTGIANEQYF
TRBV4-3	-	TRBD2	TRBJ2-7	TGCGCCAGCAGCCAAGGTCTAGCGGGCTACGAGCAGTACTTC	CASSQGLAGYEQYF
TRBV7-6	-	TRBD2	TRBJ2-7	TGTGCCAGCAGTGGGGGGGATCGCTACGAGCAGTACTTC	CASSGGDRYEQYF
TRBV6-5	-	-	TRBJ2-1	TGTGCCAGCAGACCAACTACCCTAACCTACAATGAGCAGTTCTTC	CASRPTTLTYNEQFF
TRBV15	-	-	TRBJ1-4	TGTGCCACCAGCAGAGCCCTTGAAGCTACTAATGAAAAACTGTTTTTT	CATSRALEATNEKLFF
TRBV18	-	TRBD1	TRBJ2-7	TGTGCCAGCTCACCACTCTACCAGGGGGCAGGCGACGAGCAGTACTTC	CASSPLYQGAGDEQYF
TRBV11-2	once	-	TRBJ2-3	TGTGCCAGCAGCCTTTTGGACAGACTATACAGCACAGATACGCAGTATTTT	CASSLLDRLYSTDTQYF
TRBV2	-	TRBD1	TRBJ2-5	TGTGCCAGCAGTGAAGCGCTTCTTTTCGGGACAGAAGAGACCCAGTACTTC	CASSEALLFGTEETQYF
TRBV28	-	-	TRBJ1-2	TGTGCCAGCAGTTTAAGGCCCAGAGGCATGGGCTATGGCTACACCTTC	CASSLRPRGMGYGYTF
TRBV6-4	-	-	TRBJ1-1	TGTGCCAGCAGCTTCAGACAGAACACTGAAGCTTTCTTT	CASSFRQNTEAFF
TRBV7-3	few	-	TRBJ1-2	TGTGCCAGCAGCCGCTCCGGGAGCGACTATGGCTACACCTTC	CASSRSGSDYGYTF
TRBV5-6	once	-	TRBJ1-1	TGTGCCAGCAGCTTGTTCCAGGGCACTGAAGCTTTCTTT	CASSLFQGTEAFF
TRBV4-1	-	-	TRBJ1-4	TGCGCCAGCAGCCCCTGGTCGGCAGGTGAAAAACTGTTTTTT	CASSPWSAGEKLFF
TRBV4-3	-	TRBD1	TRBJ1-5	TGCGCCAGCAGCCAAGGTGGACAGGGTTCGGGGCAGCCCCAGCATTTT	CASSQGGQGSGQPQHF
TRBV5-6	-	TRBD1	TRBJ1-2	TGTGCCAGCAGCTACCCTCAGGGGGCGAGAAAAAATGGCTACACCTTC	CASSYPQGARKNGYTF
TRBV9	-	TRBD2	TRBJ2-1	TGTGCCAGCAAACGGACTAGGTCCTACAATGAGCAGTTCTTC	CASKRTRSYNEQFF
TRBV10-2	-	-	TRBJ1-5	TGCGCCAGCAGTGAGTCCCGGGGTAATCAGCCCCAGCATTTT	CASSESRGNQPQHF
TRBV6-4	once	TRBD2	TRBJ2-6	TGTGCCAGCAGTGTTACGGGGGGGTCTGGGGCCAACGTCCTGACTTTC	CASSVTGGSGANVLTF
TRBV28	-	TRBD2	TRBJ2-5	TGTGCCAGCAGTTTCTCCGGACTAGCGGAGAGTCAAGAGACCCAGTACTTC	CASSFSGLAESQETQYF
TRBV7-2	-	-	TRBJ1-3	TGTGCCAGCAGCCCACAGGCTGTCTCTGGAAACACCATATATTTT	CASSPQAVSGNTIYF
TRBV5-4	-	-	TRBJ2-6	TGTGCCAGCAGCTCCGTCGAGGGATTTAATCCTGGGGCCAACGTCCTGACTTTC	CASSSVEGFNPGANVLTF
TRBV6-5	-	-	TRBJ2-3	TGTGCCAGCAGTTACGCCGCGGCATCCACAGATACGCAGTATTTT	CASSYAAASTDTQYF
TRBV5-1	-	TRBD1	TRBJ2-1	TGCGCCAGCAGCTTGCCCTTGACCGGGGGACAGGAGTATTACAATGAGCAGTTCTTC	CASSLPLTGGQEYYNEQFF
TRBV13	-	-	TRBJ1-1	TGTGCCAGCAGCCTCCAACGGGACACTGAAGCTTTCTTT	CASSLQRDTEAFF
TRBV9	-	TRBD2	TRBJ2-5	TGTGCCAGCAGCGTAGAGTCGGGAGGGTTTCAAGAGACCCAGTACTTC	CASSVESGGFQETQYF
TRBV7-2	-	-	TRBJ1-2	TGTGCCAGCAGTTCCAACACCGCCTACTATGGCTACACCTTC	CASSSNTAYYGYTF
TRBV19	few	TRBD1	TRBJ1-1	TGTGCCAGTAGTATAGGAGACAGGGAAGGGAACACTGAAGCTTTCTTT	CASSIGDREGNTEAFF